This T cell receptor (beta chain) derives from a study of cytomegalovirus exposure and HLA in healthy donors. This CDR3 is 15 amino acids long. Germline loops: CDR1 SGHRS, CDR2 YFSETQ. V shed 0 bases, J shed 4 bases, and the junction held 4 bases outside the gene matches. PCR involved 60 Vbeta and 13 Jbeta primers. The method was immunoSEQ multiplex PCR; TCRdb's version includes in-frame clones alone and lacks a portion of them. The sample lists some 190,000 clones, over 75% occurring once. Sequencing used PBMCs. The chain links TRBV5-1 to TRBJ2-3; TRBD2 agrees at 8 bases. The source is a woman aged 30 to 39 in good health and CMV-seronegative. The CDR3 DNA reads TGCGCCAGCAGCTTGGCCGGGGGGGCCGCAGATACGCAGTATTTT. It specifies CASSLAGGAADTQYF.